These 15 T cell receptor beta chains were sequenced from one sample in a study of vaccination and CD4 T cells after COVID-19 (dated by TCRdb to between 2021 and 2024). Their antigens are not known. The library was built by means of PCR. Sequenced using an Illumina iSeq 100. At the Johns Hopkins FTIC core, DNA from the cultured CD4+ T cells underwent TCR sequencing with the Oncomine TCR Beta short-read assay. TCRdb took the public reads, trimmed them with fastp at Q25, ran MiXCR for clone calling and kept in-frame beta chains. Here each entry gathers all rows of one CDR3 protein and keeps the most common genes and DNA. This sample lists under 20,000 distinct CDR3 sequences; roughly 60% were detected once. Jointly, the top ten make up 11% of the sample. In light of the paper, this sample's treatment or condition label describes: roughly ten-day PBMC culture with coronavirus spike peptide pools or control peptides (ViraFEST assay).

Sample: CD4+ T cells from blood, cultured in vitro. These receptors all come from a human donor who had recovered from COVID-19.

The V call is TRBV6-2 or TRBV6-3, the J call TRBJ1-6; D unclear. The CDR3 has 13 amino acids. V was clipped by 9 bases and J by 7 bases, with 13 bases between them. Germline-derived CDR1 and CDR2 are MNHEY and SVGEGT. CDR3 nucleotide sequence: TGTGCCAGTAAAGGTCGGATAAATTCACCCCTCCACTTT. This gives the protein CASKGRINSPLHF.

The rearrangement links TRBV5-1 to TRBJ1-4; D may be TRBD1 (5 bases). This CDR3 is 13 amino acids long. The germline V gene encodes CDR1 SGHRS and CDR2 YFSETQ. V was trimmed by 2 bases and J by 7 bases, leaving 9 bases between them. The CDR3 sequence: CASSLQATEKLFF. CDR3 sequence (DNA): TGCGCCAGCAGCTTACAGGCTACTGAAAAACTGTTTTTT.

The chain employs TRBV20-1 and TRBJ2-7; D perhaps matches TRBD2 (6 bases). This CDR3 has 13 amino acids. Germline assignment: CDR1 DFQATT and CDR2 SNEGSKA (reference sequence). V lost 7 bases and J lost 2, with 15 bases in between. CDR3 sequence: CSVPGSAPYEQYF. The DNA for the CDR3 is TGCAGTGTACCCGGGAGCGCTCCCTACGAGCAGTACTTC.

The rearrangement links TRBV20-1 to TRBJ2-5, with TRBD1 identical over 9 bases. The V gene's germline CDR1 is DFQATT and CDR2 SNEGSKA (reference sequence). J gave up 2 bases and V 0 bases, and 7 bases lay outside the gene matches. This CDR3 contains 16 residues. CDR3 amino acids: CSARDTGQGSQETQYF. The CDR3 DNA sequence: TGCAGTGCTAGAGATACAGGACAGGGGAGTCAAGAGACCCAGTACTTC.

This sequence joins TRBV20-1 and TRBJ1-1, with TRBD1 as a possible D gene (5 bases). Germline V gene lookup returns CDR1 DFQATT and CDR2 SNEGSKA (reference sequence). The CDR3 covers 12 residues. V lost 4 bases, J lost 5 bases, and 11 bases lay in between. The CDR3 region has the DNA TGCAGTGCTAAACGACAGAGAACTGAAGCTTTCTTT. This translates into CSAKRQRTEAFF.

A few counts support this clonotype. The rearrangement links TRBV11-2 to TRBJ1-6; 11 bases line up with TRBD1. This CDR3 is 17 amino acids long. Germline values: CDR1 SGHAT, CDR2 FQNNGV. The trim removed 4 bases at V and 9 bases at J, leaving 11 bases unmatched. The CDR3 is CASSSWTGGGGSSPLHF. CDR3 DNA: TGTGCCAGCAGCTCTTGGACAGGGGGCGGTGGTAGTTCACCCCTCCACTTT.

The DNA for the CDR3 is TGTGCCAGTAGTACGGTGGACGGACCCTACGAGCAGTACTTC. Protein: CASSTVDGPYEQYF. The chain is built from TRBV19 and TRBJ2-7, with D uncertain. V was cut by 4 bases and J by 2 bases, with 12 bases left in between. The CDR3 is made up of 14 amino acids. Per the germline V gene, CDR1 is LNHDA and CDR2 is SQIVND (reference sequence).

V is TRBV30 and J is TRBJ2-1; a weak D match, TRBD2 (5 bases). Germline-derived CDR1 and CDR2 are GTSNPN and SVGIG (reference sequence). The ends were cut back, 8 bases at V and 1 base at J, with 15 bases in the middle. The length of the CDR3 is 14 residues. This CDR3 reads CAHARRGSYNEQFF. CDR3 coding DNA: TGTGCCCATGCCCGTCGGGGATCCTACAATGAGCAGTTCTTC.

In its sample, this clonotype was seen a few times. This rearrangement joins TRBV20-1 to TRBJ2-2; 7 bases align to TRBD2. The V and J ends lost 0 bases and 7 bases, in that order; junction bases with no gene match: 17. CDR3 size: 18 residues. CDR1 DFQATT and CDR2 SNEGSKA come from the germline V gene (reference sequence). CDR3 DNA: TGCAGTGCTAGAGACCCCAGGCGGGGCAGCGGGATGAGCGGGGAGCTGTTTTTT. It encodes CSARDPRRGSGMSGELFF.

This clonotype appeared a single time. One end of the junction varies from germline; a read error may be responsible. The gene calls are TRBV7-9 and TRBJ2-5; TRBD2 agrees at 11 bases. Germline loops: CDR1 SEHNR, CDR2 FQNEAQ (reference sequence). The CDR3 contains 14 residues. The CDR3: CASTLLAGVETQYF. As DNA, the CDR3 is TGTGCCAGCACCTTACTAGCGGGAGTGGAGACCCAGTACTTC.

Within the sample, this clonotype is large. The V and J genes are TRBV20-1 and TRBJ2-5, with TRBD2 identical over 16 bases. The CDR3 spans 18 residues. After removal of 3 bases from V and 5 bases from J, the junction contained 12 bases not matched to a gene. Germline-derived CDR1 and CDR2 are DFQATT and SNEGSKA (reference sequence). Written as DNA, the CDR3 is TGCAGTGCTAGGGGACTAGCGGGAGGGCCCGTCATGTCGGAGACCCAGTACTTC. Amino acids: CSARGLAGGPVMSETQYF.

V gene TRBV2 combines with J gene TRBJ1-4; the D gene is possibly TRBD1 (5 bases). Germline V gene data show CDR1 as SNHLY and CDR2 as FYNNEI. The CDR3 totals 15 residues. V lost 7 bases and J 3 bases, leaving 15 bases between the germline ends. The CDR3 DNA is TGTGCCAGCAAGGCCCGGCAGGGCTCTAATGAAAAACTGTTTTTT. Translation: CASKARQGSNEKLFF.

This clonotype has more than one count but fewer than ten. The chain carries TRBV24-1 and TRBJ1-5; weak D call: TRBD1 (5 bases). The CDR3 has 14 residues. V lost 10 bases to trimming and J lost 2 bases, with 14 bases between them. The germline V gene encodes CDR1 KGHDR and CDR2 SFDVKD. DNA for the CDR3: TGTGCCACTTCCCCGGCGGGGGGCAATCAGCCCCAGCATTTT. The encoded protein is CATSPAGGNQPQHF.

The V gene is TRBV27, the J gene TRBJ2-1; TRBD2 matches at 8 bases. The CDR3 is 17 residues long. Losses at the gene ends were 5 bases for V and 2 bases for J; bases not matched to a gene: 11. The germline CDR1 and CDR2 sequences are MNHEY and SMNVEV (reference sequence). CDR3 loop: CASSPQARGRPYNEQFF. The CDR3 DNA sequence: TGTGCCAGCAGTCCACAAGCCCGCGGGAGGCCCTACAATGAGCAGTTCTTC.

This clonotype was seen only once. The rearrangement uses TRBV20-1 and TRBJ2-7; possible D gene TRBD2, 5 bases. V shed 3 bases and J shed 3 bases, with 12 bases lying between them. Germline-derived CDR1 and CDR2 are DFQATT and SNEGSKA (reference sequence). The CDR3 is 13 amino acids. The CDR3: CSARRAEVYEQYF. The DNA of the CDR3 is TGCAGTGCTAGGAGGGCCGAAGTCTACGAGCAGTACTTC.